This T cell receptor beta chain came from a study of breast tumors, draining lymph nodes, adjacent tissues. This clonotype was detected ten times or more. V was clipped by 7 bases and J by 4 bases, with 13 bases between them. Germline CDR1 and CDR2: KGHDR and SFDVKD. CDR3 size: 14 residues. TCRdb called the multiplex PCR reads again in MiXCR, with one record for every CDR3 protein. Of 20,000 to 25,000 distinct CDR3 sequences in the sample, about 30% are singletons; the top ten hold 11%. The sequence derives from a female donor with breast cancer. Some clones in this sample may be carry-over from other donors' samples. The V gene is TRBV24-1, the J gene TRBJ2-1; the D gene could be TRBD1 or TRBD2 (5 bases each). Sequencing was carried out using breast tumor tissue. CDR3 loop: CATRDERGYNEQFF. Here the CDR3 DNA reads TGTGCCACCAGGGACGAGAGGGGATACAATGAGCAGTTCTTC.